This T cell receptor beta chain comes out of a study of beta chain features in type 1 diabetes. About the research overall: Patients were similar to healthy donors in age and gender (as well as in cell yields). Examined across all samples were approximately 99 million sorted cells. Findings and limits, study-wide: Significant though moderate, a shortening of TCRB CDR3s appeared in all four CD4+ subsets of Type 1 diabetes patients.

TCRB transcripts that were expressed got sequenced, as all of the isolated RNA had been reverse transcribed. Clones were sequenced by immunoSEQ multiplex PCR, and TCRdb holds only the in-frame ones, with some missing. The table lists about 640,000 clones, around 12% of them singletons. CDR1 is SGHNT and CDR2 is YYREEE in the germline V gene (reference sequence). J gave up 6 bases and V 5 bases, and 5 bases lay outside the gene matches. There are 13 residues in the CDR3. There are a few counts of this clone. Its target is not known. All sorted populations exceeded 95% purity. The chain is built from TRBV5-4 and TRBJ2-3; the match to TRBD1 covers 8 bases. The sequence came from a man in his thirties or forties with type 1 diabetes. The sequencing sample was made of naive CD4+ T cells from blood. CDR3 DNA sequence: TGTGCCAGCAGTCTACAGGGGGGCGATACGCAGTATTTT. This translates into CASSLQGGDTQYF.